Listed here are 21 T cell receptor beta chains from one sample, sequenced in a study of T cell repertoires in cytomegalovirus infection (dated by TCRdb to the late 2010s). The sequencer listed for this sample is Illumina HiSeq 1500. The raw public data were reprocessed by TCRdb itself: fastp quality trimming at Q25, MiXCR clonotype calling, in-frame beta chains only. A single entry per CDR3 protein holds the most common genes and DNA from its merged rows. In this sample the table shows about 190,000 distinct CDR3 sequences, about a tenth of which occur a single time. Approximately 4.2% of the sample is in the top ten clones. The source material was PBMCs. The receptor source for this set is a human donor in good health (CMV status not recorded). Some clones in this sample may be carry-over from other donors' samples.

This clonotype has ten or more counts. V is TRBV4-2 and J is TRBJ2-7, with TRBD1 identical over 7 bases. This CDR3 is 15 amino acids long. The germline V gene encodes CDR1 LGHNA and CDR2 YNFKEQ. J gave up 5 bases and V 0 bases, and 7 bases lay outside the gene matches. The CDR3 nucleotides read TGTGCCAGCAGCCAAGAAGAGACAGGGTTGGACGAGCAGTACTTC. Protein sequence: CASSQEETGLDEQYF.

This chain connects TRBV6-5 to TRBJ2-5, with 10 bases that match TRBD2. The length of the CDR3 is 17 residues. Germline trimming cut 2 bases from V and 3 bases from J; bases unmatched to any gene: 9. The V gene's germline CDR1 is MNHEY and CDR2 SVGAGI. The CDR3 DNA reads TGTGCCAGCAGTTACAGTACGGGACTAGCGAAAGAAGAGACCCAGTACTTC. Translated, it gives CASSYSTGLAKEETQYF.

This clonotype was detected a few times. J is TRBJ2-1 and V is TRBV20-1; possible D gene TRBD2, 6 bases. The germline CDR1 and CDR2 sequences are DFQATT and SNEGSKA (reference sequence). This CDR3 spans 14 amino acids. Trimming took 4 bases from V and 4 from J, leaving 14 bases between them. For the CDR3, the DNA is TGCAGTGCTACTCAGGACTACATTTACAATGAGCAGTTCTTC. This translates into CSATQDYIYNEQFF.

Many counts were recorded for this clonotype. The chain carries TRBV11-2 and TRBJ2-4; TRBD2 might be the D (5 bases). CDR3 length equals 19 residues. The V end was cut by 4 bases, the J end by 2 bases, with 24 bases between. Germline V gene sequence: CDR1 SGHAT, CDR2 FQNNGV. CDR3 nucleotide sequence: TGTGCCAGCAGCTCAAGCATTTATATGAAAACGGGGACCAAAAACATTCAGTACTTC. Translating it yields CASSSSIYMKTGTKNIQYF.

The table lists this clonotype with a few counts. This chain uses TRBV7-9 with TRBJ2-1, with 10 bases matching TRBD2. The trim removed 3 bases at V and 3 bases at J, leaving 2 bases unmatched. Germline V gives CDR1 SEHNR, CDR2 FQNEAQ (reference sequence). The CDR3 loop spans 15 amino acids. The CDR3 sequence: CASSFQREGYNEQFF. The DNA of the CDR3 is TGTGCCAGCAGCTTCCAGCGGGAGGGCTACAATGAGCAGTTCTTC.

Ten or more counts support this clonotype. The chain is built from TRBV7-2 and TRBJ2-1; possible D gene TRBD1, 6 bases. This CDR3 region has 17 residues. Looked up from germline, CDR1 is SGHTA and CDR2 is FQGNSA. Trimming pared 4 bases from V and 0 bases from J, leaving 16 bases between. The CDR3 region has the DNA TGTGCCAGCAGCTGGGACACAGGGTCTAGCTCCTACAATGAGCAGTTCTTC. Translated, it gives CASSWDTGSSSYNEQFF.

This clonotype was seen many times. V and J are TRBV7-2 and TRBJ1-2, with TRBD1 matching 8 bases. From germline, CDR1 is SGHTA and CDR2 FQGNSA. The CDR3 is 13 amino acids. The V and J ends lost 5 bases and 6 bases, in that order; junction bases with no gene match: 5. The CDR3 here is CASSPTGVHGYTF. CDR3 bases: TGTGCCAGCAGCCCGACAGGGGTTCATGGCTACACCTTC.

J is TRBJ2-3 and V is TRBV5-1; D tentatively reads TRBD1 or TRBD2 (5 bases each). The CDR3 contains 14 residues. V shed 3 bases and J shed 4 bases, with 12 bases lying between them. In germline, CDR1 is SGHRS, CDR2 YFSETQ. The CDR3: CASSSGPSPDTQYF. The CDR3 bases are TGCGCCAGCAGCTCGGGGCCTAGCCCAGATACGCAGTATTTT.

This clonotype was counted at least ten times. This chain connects TRBV20-1 to TRBJ1-2, with 7 bases fitting TRBD1. CDR1 DFQATT and CDR2 SNEGSKA come from the germline V gene (reference sequence). The ends lost 6 bases at V and 8 bases at J; junction bases unmatched: 12. This CDR3 contains 13 residues. For the CDR3, the DNA is TGCAGTGCCACCGACAGGGCGGGGGGGGGCTACACCTTC. Its protein is CSATDRAGGGYTF.

This chain uses TRBV5-1 with TRBJ2-3; D could derive from TRBD1 or TRBD2 (5 bases each). The CDR3 sequence is 15 residues long. V gave up 6 bases and J gave up 2 bases, with 16 bases separating them. Per the germline V gene, CDR1 is SGHRS and CDR2 is YFSETQ. CDR3 region: CASKIGTGNTDTQYF. DNA for the CDR3: TGCGCCAGCAAAATAGGGACGGGAAACACAGATACGCAGTATTTT.

The CDR3 is CASSDGSGTVRPQHF. In DNA form, the CDR3 reads TGTGCCAGCAGTGACGGCTCAGGGACTGTCAGACCCCAGCATTTT. V gene TRBV2 combines with J gene TRBJ1-5, with a possible D match to TRBD1 (5 bases). The V gene lost 3 bases and the J gene lost 10 bases, with 19 bases spanning the gap. CDR1 and CDR2 from the germline V gene are SNHLY and FYNNEI. The CDR3 spans 15 residues.

Many counts were recorded for this clonotype. J is TRBJ2-6 and V is TRBV27; the D is unclear. V dropped 2 bases and J dropped 0 bases, with 5 bases sitting between them. Germline CDR1 and CDR2: MNHEY and SMNVEV (reference sequence). The CDR3 has 15 residues. The CDR3 DNA sequence: TGTGCCAGCAGTTTACTAGGCTCTGGGGCCAACGTCCTGACTTTC. As protein: CASSLLGSGANVLTF.

This clonotype showed up many times. The V gene is TRBV28, the J gene TRBJ2-7; perhaps TRBD1 as D (6 bases). Germline V gene data show CDR1 as MDHEN and CDR2 as SYDVKM. The V end lost 5 bases, the J end lost 7 bases, and 9 bases lay between the germline ends. The length of the CDR3 is 11 residues. CDR3 sequence (DNA): TGTGCCAGCAGTCCACAGGGAGAGCAGTACTTC. It is translated as CASSPQGEQYF.

This clonotype was counted only a few times. V usage is TRBV7-9 and J usage is TRBJ2-3; no clear D. Trimming stripped 0 bases from V and 0 bases from J, with 7 bases between. The CDR3 extends over 15 amino acids. In germline, CDR1 is SEHNR, CDR2 FQNEAQ (reference sequence). CDR3 region: CASSLAVTSTDTQYF. The CDR3 DNA reads TGTGCCAGCAGCTTAGCGGTTACTAGCACAGATACGCAGTATTTT.

V usage is TRBV5-1 and J usage is TRBJ2-5, with 7 bases fitting TRBD1. The V gene's germline CDR1 is SGHRS and CDR2 YFSETQ. Germline trimming cut 1 base from V and 5 bases from J; bases unmatched to any gene: 8. The CDR3 is made up of 15 amino acids. This CDR3 reads CASSLRQGDMETQYF. The CDR3 region has the DNA TGCGCCAGCAGCTTGCGGCAGGGGGACATGGAGACCCAGTACTTC.

As to this clonotype: A much more abundant neighbour one base away suggests this may be a read error. Because it lacks the conserved phenylalanine or tryptophan at the end, this CDR3 is likely a read error. No DNA is shown, since the ends of the CDR3 on it are uncertain; the CDR3 is the one TCRdb lists. The chain links TRBV7-8 to TRBJ2-5; TRBD2 is taken as the D call from the table, unchecked against the DNA. Both ends counted, the CDR3 spans 13 residues. Germline assignment: CDR1 SGHVS and CDR2 FQNEAQ. CDR3 loop: CASSLPEQDYRRL.

This clonotype occurred many times. The rearrangement joins TRBV7-2 to TRBJ2-7; TRBD2 matches 10 bases. The germline V gene has CDR1 SGHTA and CDR2 FQGNSA. Trimming at V came to 4 bases and at J to 0 bases, leaving 3 bases not matched to a gene. CDR3 length: 15 residues. CDR3 in DNA: TGTGCCAGCAGCTCGCCTAGCGGGGGCTCCTACGAGCAGTACTTC. Encoded protein: CASSSPSGGSYEQYF.

The chain recombines TRBV19 with TRBJ1-1; 9 bases are a match to TRBD1. The CDR3 extends over 16 amino acids. Germline-derived CDR1 and CDR2 are LNHDA and SQIVND (reference sequence). V shed 6 bases, J shed 0 bases, and the junction held 8 bases outside the gene matches. The chain's CDR3 is CASSPGQGFMNTEAFF. The CDR3, as DNA: TGTGCCAGTAGCCCGGGACAGGGCTTTATGAACACTGAAGCTTTCTTT.

Worth noting for this clonotype: This may be a read error, as it is one base from a much larger clone. The V call is TRBV5-1, the J call TRBJ2-6, with unresolved D. The CDR3 is 18 amino acids. The V gene's germline CDR1 is SGHRS and CDR2 YFSETQ. The CDR3 loop is CASGLAPGASSGANVLTF. The CDR3, as DNA: TGCGCCAGCGGCTTGGCCCCGGGCGCGAGCTCTGGGGCCAACGTCCTGACTTTC.

The genes are TRBV5-4 and TRBJ1-4; TRBD1 agrees at 10 bases. CDR3 size: 15 residues. CDR1 is SGHNT and CDR2 is YYREEE in the germline V gene (reference sequence). After removal of 3 bases from V and 8 bases from J, the junction contained 7 bases not matched to a gene. The CDR3 here is CASSSPDRGHEKLFF. The DNA for the CDR3 is TGTGCCAGCAGCTCTCCTGACAGGGGGCACGAAAAACTGTTTTTT. Together with reference TRBV5-4 and TRBJ1-4, the CDR3 gives the full variable domain: ETGVTQSPTHLIKTRGQQVTLRCSSQSGHNTVSWYQQALGQGPQFIFQYYREEENGRGNFPPRFSGLQFPNYSSELNVNALELDDSALYLCASSSPDRGHEKLFFGSGTQLSVL.

At least ten counts were recorded for this clonotype. The gene calls are TRBV5-4 and TRBJ2-2, with D maybe TRBD2 (5 bases). The CDR3 spans 18 residues. Germline V CDR1 and CDR2: SGHNT, YYREEE (reference sequence). Trimming stripped 1 base from V and 0 bases from J, with 16 bases between. The CDR3 coding sequence is TGTGCCAGCAGCTTGCAATTCTTAGCGACCGCGAACACCGGGGAGCTGTTTTTT. It is translated as CASSLQFLATANTGELFF.